This TCR beta chain stems from a study of blood T cell repertoires in COVID-19. As processed by the authors: The assay estimated nucleated cells by amplifying reference gene primers. Libraries were prepared by immunoSEQ multiplex PCR; TCRdb keeps only in-frame clonotypes and omits some of them. The DNA gave D and trimming, while V, J and clone size come from that table. The sample contains around 620,000 clones, approximately 90% of which appear only once. CDR1 and CDR2 (germline): SGHTA, FQGNSA. The CDR3 covers 18 residues. V lost 0 bases and J lost 3; bases outside the gene matches: 7. Sequences were obtained from peripheral blood. This rearrangement joins TRBV7-2 to TRBJ2-4; 11 bases agree with TRBD2. The receptor was derived from a woman aged 18-35 years with acute or convalescent COVID-19. CDR3 DNA: TGTGCCAGCAGCTTAGCCCCGGGACTAGCGGACTTCAAAAACATTCAGTACTTC. Amino acids: CASSLAPGLADFKNIQYF.